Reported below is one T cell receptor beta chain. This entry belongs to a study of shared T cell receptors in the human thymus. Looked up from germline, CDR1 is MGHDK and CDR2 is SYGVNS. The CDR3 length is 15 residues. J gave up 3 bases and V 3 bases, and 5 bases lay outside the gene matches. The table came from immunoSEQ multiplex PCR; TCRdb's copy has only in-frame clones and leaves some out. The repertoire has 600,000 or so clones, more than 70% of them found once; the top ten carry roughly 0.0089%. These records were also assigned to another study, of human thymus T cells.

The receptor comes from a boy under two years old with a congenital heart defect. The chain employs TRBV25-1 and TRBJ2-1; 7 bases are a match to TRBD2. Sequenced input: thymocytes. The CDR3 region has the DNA TGTGCCAGCAGTGAGCGTAGCGGGTACTACAATGAGCAGTTCTTC. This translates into CASSERSGYYNEQFF.